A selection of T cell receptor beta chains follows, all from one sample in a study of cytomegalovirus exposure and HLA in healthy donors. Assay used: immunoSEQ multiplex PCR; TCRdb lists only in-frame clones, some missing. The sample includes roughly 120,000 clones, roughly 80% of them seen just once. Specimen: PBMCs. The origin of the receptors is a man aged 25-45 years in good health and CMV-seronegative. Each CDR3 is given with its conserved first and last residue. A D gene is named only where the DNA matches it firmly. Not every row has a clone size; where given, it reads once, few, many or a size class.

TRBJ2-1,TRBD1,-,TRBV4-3,CASSQGTGGSYNEQFF,TGCGCCAGCAGCCAGGGGACAGGGGGCTCCTACAATGAGCAGTTCTTC
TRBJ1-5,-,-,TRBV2,CASSPVGYSNQPQNF,TGTGCCAGCAGTCCGGTCGGTTATAGCAATCAGCCCCAGAATTTT
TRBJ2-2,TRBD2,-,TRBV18,CASSPGTSGNTGELFF,TGTGCCAGCTCACCGGGGACTAGCGGTAACACCGGGGAGCTGTTTTTT
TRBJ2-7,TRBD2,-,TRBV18,CASSLAGTSGIYEQYF,TGTGCCAGCTCACTCGCCGGGACTAGCGGGATCTACGAGCAGTACTTC
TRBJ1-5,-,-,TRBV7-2,CASSLGGGDQPQHF,TGTGCCAGCAGCTTAGGTGGGGGGGATCAGCCCCAGCATTTT
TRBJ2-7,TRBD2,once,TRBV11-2,CASSLASGSFYEQYF,TGTGCCAGCAGCTTAGCTAGCGGGAGTTTCTACGAGCAGTACTTC
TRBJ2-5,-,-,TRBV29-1,CSAEGTGIGETQYF,TGCAGCGCAGAGGGAACAGGGATCGGGGAGACCCAGTACTTC
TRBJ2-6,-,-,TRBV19,CASSDGASGANVLTF,TGTGCCAGTAGTGACGGAGCCTCTGGGGCCAACGTCCTGACTTTC
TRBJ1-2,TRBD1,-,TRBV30,CAWSPTGVGGYPF,TGTGCCTGGAGTCCTACAGGGGTTGGGGGCTACCCCTTC
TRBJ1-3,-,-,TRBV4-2,CASSQSSYGSGNTIYF,TGTGCCAGCAGCCAATCATCGTACGGCTCTGGAAACACCATATATTTT
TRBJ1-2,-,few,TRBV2,CASSEGGGEGYGYTF,TGTGCCAGCAGTGAAGGAGGGGGTGAGGGCTATGGCTACACCTTC
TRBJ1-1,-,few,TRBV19,CASRTGNTEAFF,TGTGCCAGCAGAACAGGCAACACTGAAGCTTTCTTT
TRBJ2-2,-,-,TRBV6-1,CASSDRLNTGELFF,TGTGCCAGCAGTGACAGGCTGAACACCGGGGAGCTGTTTTTT
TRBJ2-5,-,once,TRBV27,CASSTRDRGGQETQYF,TGTGCCAGCAGTACTAGAGACAGGGGAGGGCAAGAGACCCAGTACTTC
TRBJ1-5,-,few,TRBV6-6,CASTPGGGGGSQPQHF,TGTGCCAGCACCCCTGGCGGAGGCGGTGGGTCGCAGCCCCAGCATTTT
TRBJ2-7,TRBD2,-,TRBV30,CAWGTAIPGTSGSLSYEQYF,TGTGCCTGGGGGACTGCAATCCCCGGGACTAGCGGGAGCCTATCCTACGAGCAGTACTTC
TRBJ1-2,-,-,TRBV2,CASSSQGGYGYTF,TGTGCCAGCAGTTCCCAGGGTGGCTATGGCTACACCTTC
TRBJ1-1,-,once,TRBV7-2,CASSSNQGRTEAFF,TGTGCCAGCAGCTCTAACCAGGGGCGCACTGAAGCTTTCTTT
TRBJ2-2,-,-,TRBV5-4,CASSQPGLTNTGELFF,TGTGCCAGCAGCCAACCGGGACTCACGAACACCGGGGAGCTGTTTTTT
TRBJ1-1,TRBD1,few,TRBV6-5,CASSKTVGQEAFF,TGTGCCAGCAGCAAGACTGTGGGACAGGAAGCTTTCTTT
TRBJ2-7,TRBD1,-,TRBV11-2,CASSYLLTGVYEQYF,TGTGCCAGCAGTTATCTTCTTACAGGGGTCTACGAGCAGTACTTC
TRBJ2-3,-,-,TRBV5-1,CASSWGVFTTSTDTQYF,TGCGCCAGCAGCTGGGGCGTATTCACCACTTCCACAGATACGCAGTATTTT
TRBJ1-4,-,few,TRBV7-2,CASSSRVGGTWEKLFF,TGTGCCAGCAGCTCGAGAGTGGGAGGGACTTGGGAAAAACTGTTTTTT
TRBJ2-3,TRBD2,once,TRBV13,CASSPNQLASDTQYF,TGTGCCAGCAGCCCGAACCAACTAGCGTCCGATACGCAGTATTTT
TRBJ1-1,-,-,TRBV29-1,CSVDGSWGQGAFF,TGCAGCGTTGATGGGTCCTGGGGGCAGGGAGCTTTCTTT
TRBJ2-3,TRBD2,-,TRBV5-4,CASSLVLAGITDTQYF,TGTGCCAGCAGCCTGGTGTTAGCGGGGATCACAGATACGCAGTATTTT
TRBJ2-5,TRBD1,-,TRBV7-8,CASSLTGLQETQYF,TGTGCCAGCAGCTTGACAGGGCTCCAAGAGACCCAGTACTTC